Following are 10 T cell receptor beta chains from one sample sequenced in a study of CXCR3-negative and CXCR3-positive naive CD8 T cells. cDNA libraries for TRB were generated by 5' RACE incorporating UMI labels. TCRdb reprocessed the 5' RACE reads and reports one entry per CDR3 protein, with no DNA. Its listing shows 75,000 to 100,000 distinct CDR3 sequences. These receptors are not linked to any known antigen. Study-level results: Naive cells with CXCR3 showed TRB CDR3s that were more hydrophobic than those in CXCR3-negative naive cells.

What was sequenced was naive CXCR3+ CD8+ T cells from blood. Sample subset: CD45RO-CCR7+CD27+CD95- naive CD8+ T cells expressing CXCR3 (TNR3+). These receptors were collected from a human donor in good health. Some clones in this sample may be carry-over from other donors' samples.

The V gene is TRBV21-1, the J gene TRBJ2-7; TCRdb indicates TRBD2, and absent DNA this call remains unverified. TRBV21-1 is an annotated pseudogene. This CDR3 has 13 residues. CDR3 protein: CASSRDRRYEQYF.

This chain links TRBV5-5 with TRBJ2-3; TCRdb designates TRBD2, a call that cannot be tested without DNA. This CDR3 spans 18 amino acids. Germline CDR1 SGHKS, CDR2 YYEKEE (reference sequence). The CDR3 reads CASSLISGGGLVSDTQYF.

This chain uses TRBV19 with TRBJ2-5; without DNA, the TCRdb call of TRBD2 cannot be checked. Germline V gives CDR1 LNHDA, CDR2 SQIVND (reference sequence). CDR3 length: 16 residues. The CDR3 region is CATTSGAAPAQETQYF.

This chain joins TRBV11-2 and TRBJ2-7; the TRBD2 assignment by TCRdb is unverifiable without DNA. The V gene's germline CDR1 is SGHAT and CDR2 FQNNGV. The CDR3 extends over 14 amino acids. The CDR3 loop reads CASSLGTSDYEQYF.

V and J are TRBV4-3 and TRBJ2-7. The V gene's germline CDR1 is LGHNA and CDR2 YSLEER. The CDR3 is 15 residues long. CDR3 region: CASSQGDSRAYEQYF.

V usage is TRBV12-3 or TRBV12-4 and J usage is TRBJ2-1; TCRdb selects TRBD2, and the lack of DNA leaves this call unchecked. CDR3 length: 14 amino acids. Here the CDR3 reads CASSLVDASGEQFF.

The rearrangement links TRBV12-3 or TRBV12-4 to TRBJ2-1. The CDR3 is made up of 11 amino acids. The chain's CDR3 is CASSAVTEQFF.

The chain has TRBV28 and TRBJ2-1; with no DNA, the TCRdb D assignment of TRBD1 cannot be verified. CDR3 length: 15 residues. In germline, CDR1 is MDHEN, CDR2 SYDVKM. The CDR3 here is CASYRTGVSYNEQFF. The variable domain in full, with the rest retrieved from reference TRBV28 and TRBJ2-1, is DVKVTQSSRYLVKRTGEKVFLECVQDMDHENMFWYRQDPGLGLRLIYFSYDVKMKEKGDIPEGYSVSREKKERFSLILESASTNQTSMYLCASYRTGVSYNEQFFGPGTRLTVL.

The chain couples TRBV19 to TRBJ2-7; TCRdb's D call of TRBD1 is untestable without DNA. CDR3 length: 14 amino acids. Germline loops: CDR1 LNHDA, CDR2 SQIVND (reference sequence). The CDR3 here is CASSVLGARDEQYF. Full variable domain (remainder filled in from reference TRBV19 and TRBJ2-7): DGGITQSPKYLFRKEGQNVTLSCEQNLNHDAMYWYRQDPGQGLRLIYYSQIVNDFQKGDIAEGYSVSREKKESFPLTVTSAQKNPTAFYLCASSVLGARDEQYFGPGTRLTVT.

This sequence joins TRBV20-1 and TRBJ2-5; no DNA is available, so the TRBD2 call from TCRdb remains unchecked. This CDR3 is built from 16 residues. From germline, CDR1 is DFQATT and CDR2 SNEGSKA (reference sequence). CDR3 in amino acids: CSARVRRLAGQETHYF.